This T cell receptor beta chain stems from a study of blood T cell repertoires in COVID-19. In the study overall: Donors in the United States, Italy and Spain gave samples during acute or convalescent COVID-19. T cells, B-cell-depleted T cells, or PBMCs provided the cDNA or gDNA that served as material.

The CDR3 spans 12 residues. Germline V gene sequence: CDR1 SGHTS, CDR2 YDEGEE. Deletions cut 0 bases from V and 6 bases from J, with 4 bases between. In the source study's methods: Estimated nucleated cell counts came from reference gene primer amplification. Sequencing was performed with immunoSEQ multiplex PCR; in TCRdb, only in-frame clones are kept and a portion is missing. That table supplies the V and J calls and clone size; D and trimming were determined from the DNA. Seen here are 45,000 to 70,000 clones, approximately 80% observed once, and the top ten hold 25% to 35%. The rearrangement joins TRBV5-8 to TRBJ1-5; D unclear. The source of this sequence is a woman older than 75 with active or convalescent COVID-19. Sequenced: peripheral blood. The CDR3 sequence: CASSLAPQPQHF. The CDR3 DNA reads TGTGCCAGCAGCTTGGCTCCTCAGCCCCAGCATTTT.